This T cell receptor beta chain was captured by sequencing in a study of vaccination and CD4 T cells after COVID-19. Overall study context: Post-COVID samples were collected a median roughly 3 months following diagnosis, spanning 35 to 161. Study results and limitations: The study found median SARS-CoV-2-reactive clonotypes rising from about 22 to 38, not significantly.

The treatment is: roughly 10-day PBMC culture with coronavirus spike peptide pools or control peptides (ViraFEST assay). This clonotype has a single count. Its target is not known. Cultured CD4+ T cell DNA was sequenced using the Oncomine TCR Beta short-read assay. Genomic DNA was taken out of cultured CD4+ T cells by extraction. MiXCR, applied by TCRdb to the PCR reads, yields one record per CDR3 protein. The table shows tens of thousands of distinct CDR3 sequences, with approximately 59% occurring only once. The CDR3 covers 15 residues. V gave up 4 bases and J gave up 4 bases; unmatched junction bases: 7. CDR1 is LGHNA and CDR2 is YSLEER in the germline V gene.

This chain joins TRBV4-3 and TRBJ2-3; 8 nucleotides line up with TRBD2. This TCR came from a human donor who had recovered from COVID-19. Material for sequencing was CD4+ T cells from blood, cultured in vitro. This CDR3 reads CASSLQRGPADTQYF. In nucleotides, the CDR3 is TGCGCCAGCAGCCTGCAGCGGGGGCCCGCAGATACGCAGTATTTT.